These T cell receptor beta chains were read from a single sample in a study of cytomegalovirus exposure and HLA in healthy donors. TCRdb's copy holds only in-frame clones and misses some; the assay was immunoSEQ multiplex PCR. The repertoire consists of fewer than 250,000 clones, with around 83% occurring once and the leading ten covering over 1.5%. The sequenced sample consisted of PBMCs. The receptors here all came from a middle-aged man in good health and CMV-seropositive. Each CDR3 is given with its conserved first and last residue. The D gene is left open where the match is weak. Rows may omit the clone size; those that give it use once, few, many or a size class.

v_call: TRBV18; clone_size: .; d_call: .; j_call: TRBJ1-2; cdr3_aa: CASSPDPGNGYTF; cdr3_nt: TGTGCCAGCTCACCAGATCCAGGAAATGGCTACACCTTC
v_call: TRBV18; clone_size: .; d_call: .; j_call: TRBJ2-2; cdr3_aa: CASSLTPKVGSLANTGELFF; cdr3_nt: TGTGCCAGCTCACTCACCCCGAAGGTCGGCAGCCTAGCGAACACCGGGGAGCTGTTTTTT
v_call: TRBV19; clone_size: .; d_call: .; j_call: TRBJ2-3; cdr3_aa: CASSIWGSTDTQYF; cdr3_nt: TGTGCCAGTAGTATATGGGGCAGCACAGATACGCAGTATTTT
v_call: TRBV7-9; clone_size: .; d_call: TRBD1; j_call: TRBJ1-4; cdr3_aa: CASSLFRGQYFEKLFF; cdr3_nt: TGTGCCAGCAGCTTATTCCGGGGACAGTATTTTGAAAAACTGTTTTTT
v_call: TRBV29-1; clone_size: once; d_call: .; j_call: TRBJ1-2; cdr3_aa: CSVDRESNYGYTF; cdr3_nt: TGCAGCGTTGACAGGGAAAGTAACTATGGCTACACCTTC
v_call: TRBV21-1; clone_size: .; d_call: .; j_call: TRBJ2-3; cdr3_aa: CASSKYLKGQTNTDTQYF; cdr3_nt: TGTGCCAGCAGCAAATACCTTAAGGGACAAACTAACACAGATACGCAGTATTTT
v_call: TRBV28; clone_size: .; d_call: .; j_call: TRBJ2-3; cdr3_aa: CASSLVHRGTDTQYF; cdr3_nt: TGTGCCAGCAGTTTAGTCCATCGAGGCACAGATACGCAGTATTTT
v_call: TRBV18; clone_size: .; d_call: TRBD1; j_call: TRBJ1-1; cdr3_aa: CASSPTRPGQLNTEAFF; cdr3_nt: TGTGCCAGCTCACCGACTAGACCGGGACAGCTGAACACTGAAGCTTTCTTT
v_call: TRBV5-1; clone_size: .; d_call: .; j_call: TRBJ1-2; cdr3_aa: CASSLTQDQFDGYTF; cdr3_nt: TGCGCCAGCAGCTTGACCCAGGATCAGTTCGATGGCTACACCTTC
v_call: TRBV9; clone_size: .; d_call: TRBD1; j_call: TRBJ2-7; cdr3_aa: CASSVDDRGLNDEQYF; cdr3_nt: TGTGCCAGCAGCGTAGATGACAGGGGGCTGAATGACGAGCAGTACTTC
v_call: TRBV19; clone_size: .; d_call: TRBD1; j_call: TRBJ2-3; cdr3_aa: CATSSTGTTDTQYF; cdr3_nt: TGTGCCACCTCCTCGACAGGGACGACAGATACGCAGTATTTT
v_call: TRBV7-9; clone_size: .; d_call: .; j_call: TRBJ2-5; cdr3_aa: CASSSTGLGETQYF; cdr3_nt: TGTGCCAGCAGCTCAACAGGGCTCGGGGAGACCCAGTACTTC
v_call: TRBV2; clone_size: .; d_call: .; j_call: TRBJ1-4; cdr3_aa: CASSVSDEKLFF; cdr3_nt: TGTGCCAGCAGTGTCTCGGATGAAAAACTGTTTTTT
v_call: TRBV5-1; clone_size: .; d_call: .; j_call: TRBJ2-7; cdr3_aa: CASSLDFAPYEQYF; cdr3_nt: TGCGCCAGCAGCTTGGACTTCGCCCCCTACGAGCAGTACTTC
v_call: TRBV29-1; clone_size: once; d_call: .; j_call: TRBJ1-2; cdr3_aa: CSVEDLGNNYGYTF; cdr3_nt: TGCAGCGTTGAAGATCTTGGCAATAACTATGGCTACACCTTC
v_call: TRBV27; clone_size: .; d_call: TRBD1; j_call: TRBJ1-5; cdr3_aa: CASSKGTGISNQPQHF; cdr3_nt: TGTGCCAGCAGTAAGGGGACAGGCATCAGCAATCAGCCCCAGCATTTT
v_call: TRBV5-1; clone_size: .; d_call: .; j_call: TRBJ2-1; cdr3_aa: CASSLGGAHNEQFF; cdr3_nt: TGCGCCAGCAGCTTGGGCGGGGCCCACAATGAGCAGTTCTTC
v_call: TRBV19; clone_size: .; d_call: .; j_call: TRBJ1-1; cdr3_aa: CASSVQGGYTEAFF; cdr3_nt: TGTGCCAGTAGTGTGCAGGGAGGTTACACTGAAGCTTTCTTT
v_call: TRBV28; clone_size: .; d_call: .; j_call: TRBJ1-5; cdr3_aa: CAGAGSSNQPQHF; cdr3_nt: TGTGCCGGGGCAGGAAGTAGCAATCAGCCCCAGCATTTT
v_call: TRBV4-3; clone_size: .; d_call: TRBD1; j_call: TRBJ2-7; cdr3_aa: CASSQDNRGPYEQYF; cdr3_nt: TGCGCCAGCAGCCAGGATAACAGGGGACCCTACGAGCAGTACTTC
v_call: TRBV7-8; clone_size: once; d_call: TRBD1; j_call: TRBJ2-7; cdr3_aa: CASSLASGQGTYEQYF; cdr3_nt: TGTGCCAGCAGCTTAGCGTCGGGACAGGGAACCTACGAGCAGTACTTC
v_call: TRBV4-1; clone_size: .; d_call: .; j_call: TRBJ2-1; cdr3_aa: CASSHPGTISYNEQFF; cdr3_nt: TGCGCCAGCAGCCACCCCGGGACAATCTCCTACAATGAGCAGTTCTTC
v_call: TRBV2; clone_size: .; d_call: TRBD1; j_call: TRBJ2-7; cdr3_aa: CASTATGGTYEQYF; cdr3_nt: TGTGCCAGCACTGCGACAGGGGGGACCTACGAGCAGTACTTC
v_call: TRBV11-2; clone_size: .; d_call: TRBD2; j_call: TRBJ2-7; cdr3_aa: CASSKAGAQSYEQYF; cdr3_nt: TGTGCCAGCAGCAAAGCGGGAGCGCAATCCTACGAGCAGTACTTC
v_call: TRBV6-6; clone_size: once; d_call: .; j_call: TRBJ1-2; cdr3_aa: CASSYSLGAGYGYTF; cdr3_nt: TGTGCCAGCAGTTACTCATTGGGGGCAGGCTATGGCTACACCTTC
v_call: TRBV5-5; clone_size: .; d_call: .; j_call: TRBJ2-7; cdr3_aa: CATRRGALSYEQYF; cdr3_nt: TGTGCCACCCGCAGGGGCGCATTGTCCTACGAGCAGTACTTC
v_call: TRBV7-9; clone_size: many; d_call: .; j_call: TRBJ1-1; cdr3_aa: CASSLQLGARTEAFF; cdr3_nt: TGTGCCAGCAGCTTGCAGCTGGGGGCGCGGACTGAAGCTTTCTTT
v_call: TRBV6-1; clone_size: .; d_call: TRBD1; j_call: TRBJ2-7; cdr3_aa: CASREGQGYEQYF; cdr3_nt: TGTGCCAGCAGGGAGGGACAGGGCTACGAGCAGTACTTC
v_call: TRBV7-9; clone_size: .; d_call: .; j_call: TRBJ1-1; cdr3_aa: CASSLRQGTEAFF; cdr3_nt: TGTGCCAGCAGCTTGAGGCAGGGCACTGAAGCTTTCTTT
v_call: TRBV29-1; clone_size: .; d_call: .; j_call: TRBJ1-1; cdr3_aa: CSAWTGSTEAFF; cdr3_nt: TGCAGCGCCTGGACCGGGAGCACTGAAGCTTTCTTT
v_call: TRBV19; clone_size: .; d_call: .; j_call: TRBJ1-1; cdr3_aa: CASSISGFDTEAFF; cdr3_nt: TGTGCCAGTAGTATAAGCGGCTTTGACACTGAAGCTTTCTTT
v_call: TRBV7-2; clone_size: few; d_call: TRBD1; j_call: TRBJ2-1; cdr3_aa: CASTPRGTTQYNEQFF; cdr3_nt: TGTGCCAGCACCCCCAGGGGGACCACACAATACAATGAGCAGTTCTTC
v_call: TRBV5-7; clone_size: .; d_call: .; j_call: TRBJ1-5; cdr3_aa: CASSSFDRQYSNQPQHF; cdr3_nt: TGTGCCAGCAGCTCCTTCGATCGACAGTATAGCAATCAGCCCCAGCATTTT
v_call: TRBV7-2; clone_size: .; d_call: .; j_call: TRBJ2-1; cdr3_aa: CATKPTAGLRYNEQFF; cdr3_nt: TGTGCCACCAAACCCACCGCGGGACTCAGGTACAATGAGCAGTTCTTC
v_call: TRBV4-2; clone_size: .; d_call: .; j_call: TRBJ2-7; cdr3_aa: CASSPDSDDSYEQYF; cdr3_nt: TGTGCCAGCAGCCCTGACAGCGATGACTCCTACGAGCAGTACTTC
v_call: TRBV5-1; clone_size: .; d_call: TRBD2; j_call: TRBJ2-7; cdr3_aa: CASSIGRANEQYF; cdr3_nt: TGCGCCAGCAGCATCGGGAGGGCCAACGAGCAGTACTTC
v_call: TRBV25-1; clone_size: once; d_call: .; j_call: TRBJ2-7; cdr3_aa: CASSGPRKGPSLYEQYF; cdr3_nt: TGTGCCAGCAGTGGGCCCCGAAAGGGGCCCTCCCTCTACGAGCAGTACTTC
v_call: TRBV5-4; clone_size: .; d_call: TRBD1; j_call: TRBJ2-7; cdr3_aa: CASSSGQGLAYEQYF; cdr3_nt: TGTGCCAGCAGCTCTGGACAGGGGTTGGCCTACGAGCAGTACTTC
v_call: TRBV7-6; clone_size: .; d_call: TRBD1; j_call: TRBJ1-1; cdr3_aa: CASSPRQGSNTEAFF; cdr3_nt: TGTGCCAGCAGCCCCCGACAGGGCTCGAACACTGAAGCTTTCTTT
v_call: TRBV11-3; clone_size: .; d_call: .; j_call: TRBJ2-2; cdr3_aa: CASSQTGELFF; cdr3_nt: TGTGCCAGCAGCCAAACCGGGGAGCTGTTTTTT
v_call: TRBV11-2; clone_size: .; d_call: .; j_call: TRBJ2-5; cdr3_aa: CASSLDGGPQETQYF; cdr3_nt: TGTGCCAGCAGCTTAGATGGAGGTCCCCAAGAGACCCAGTACTTC
v_call: TRBV13; clone_size: .; d_call: TRBD2; j_call: TRBJ2-7; cdr3_aa: CASSTYGRALNRLTGEQYF; cdr3_nt: TGTGCCAGCAGCACTTACGGGAGGGCCCTCAATAGGCTTACGGGCGAGCAGTACTTC
v_call: TRBV7-6; clone_size: .; d_call: TRBD1; j_call: TRBJ1-1; cdr3_aa: CASSHGTGLGEAFF; cdr3_nt: TGTGCCAGCAGCCACGGGACAGGCCTTGGTGAAGCTTTCTTT
v_call: TRBV5-6; clone_size: .; d_call: TRBD1; j_call: TRBJ2-7; cdr3_aa: CASSYDRVAYEQYF; cdr3_nt: TGTGCCAGCAGCTACGACAGGGTGGCCTACGAGCAGTACTTC
v_call: TRBV27; clone_size: .; d_call: TRBD2; j_call: TRBJ2-7; cdr3_aa: CASGTGTKVNEQYF; cdr3_nt: TGTGCCAGCGGTACCGGGACTAAGGTTAACGAGCAGTACTTC
v_call: TRBV2; clone_size: .; d_call: .; j_call: TRBJ2-7; cdr3_aa: CASNTDTSYEQYF; cdr3_nt: TGTGCCAGCAATACGGACACCTCCTACGAGCAGTACTTC
v_call: TRBV5-1; clone_size: .; d_call: TRBD1; j_call: TRBJ2-5; cdr3_aa: CASSTGTGDRETQYF; cdr3_nt: TGCGCCAGCAGCACCGGGACAGGGGATAGGGAGACCCAGTACTTC
v_call: TRBV6-1; clone_size: .; d_call: .; j_call: TRBJ1-1; cdr3_aa: CASSELGQTEAFF; cdr3_nt: TGTGCCAGCAGTGAACTCGGACAGACTGAAGCTTTCTTT
v_call: TRBV7-9; clone_size: .; d_call: .; j_call: TRBJ1-5; cdr3_aa: CASSSQGESNQPQHF; cdr3_nt: TGTGCCAGCAGCTCACAGGGTGAGAGCAATCAGCCCCAGCATTTT
v_call: TRBV2; clone_size: once; d_call: TRBD2; j_call: TRBJ2-7; cdr3_aa: CASSFTSGNDWEQYF; cdr3_nt: TGTGCCAGCAGCTTCACTAGCGGGAACGATTGGGAGCAGTACTTC
v_call: TRBV28; clone_size: .; d_call: .; j_call: TRBJ2-4; cdr3_aa: CASSLQAENSQYF; cdr3_nt: TGTGCCAGCAGTCTCCAAGCCGAAAACAGTCAGTACTTC
v_call: TRBV6-1; clone_size: .; d_call: TRBD1; j_call: TRBJ2-2; cdr3_aa: CASSPRQGGTGELFF; cdr3_nt: TGTGCCAGCAGTCCCCGACAGGGTGGAACCGGGGAGCTGTTTTTT
v_call: TRBV7-6; clone_size: .; d_call: .; j_call: TRBJ2-7; cdr3_aa: CASSLGGGEQYF; cdr3_nt: TGTGCCAGCAGCTTAGGAGGAGGCGAGCAGTACTTC